This entry describes one TCR beta chain. Its antigen is currently not known. No base qualities exist here, and no much larger clone lies one base off it. V is shortened by 4 bases, J by 0 bases, and the region joining them spans 11 bases. Looking up the germline V gene yields CDR1 MGHRA and CDR2 YSYEKL. The CDR3 runs 15 amino acids, cysteine and phenylalanine included. Just CDR3 DNA is preserved here, 45 bases in frame from base 1. The data were taken from a study of Tregs in tolerant kidney transplant recipients (dated by TCRdb to about 2019). General notes on the study: Transplants used related donors with nonmyeloablative bone marrow transplantation; mixed chimerism was transient in the human trials. Before combined kidney and bone marrow transplantation, this study identified donor-specific regulatory T cells using TCRbeta sequencing and then followed those same cells after transplant. General conclusions and limits of the study: The most biologically relevant and donor-specific TCRbeta repertoire appeared to be identified by expanding Tregs with activated donor B cells. For some patients the PCR primers changed over time, which made it impossible to compare the samples from those patients at the nucleotide level. The study was limited by small patient numbers, and the findings need validation in larger populations and under other immunosuppression protocols. Biological reproducibility was not directly assessed, although technical replication error appeared to be minimal. Donor-specific Treg expansion exceeded global Treg expansion in tolerant patients, suggesting antigen-driven rather than nonspecific expansion.

Sample time point, as interpreted from the label and publication: blood sample drawn before combined kidney and bone marrow transplant. Unstimulated Tregs (CD4+CD25+CD127-), CD4+ non-Tregs (CD4+CD25-), CD4 and CD8 cells were FACS-sorted from thawed PBMCs. Before Treg sorting, thawed PBMCs were rested overnight at 37°C with 200 IU/ml IL-2. The patients were a handful of recipients of combined kidney and bone marrow transplants from the ITN036ST trial, and samples were available only for these trial subjects. Healthy control blood was processed to PBMCs by Ficoll density gradient and cryopreserved, and patient PBMCs were collected before and after transplant. For TCRbeta CDR3 sequencing, genomic DNA from the sorted cells was extracted using the QIAGEN DNeasy Blood and Tissue Kit. Through immunoSEQ, high-throughput TCRbeta CDR3 sequencing was done commercially, including PCR amplification with internal controls and bias correction. On the study's bioinformatics: Unique productive TCRbeta sequences were defined by CDR3 nucleotide sequence where primers matched, and otherwise by CDR3 amino acid sequence together with Vbeta and Jbeta genes. As a correction for sorting error, sequences shared between sorted populations at a frequency ratio of 2:1 or less were discarded, and the remaining shared sequences were assigned to the higher population. A sequence was defined as donor-reactive if the sequence was expanded at least 5-fold in CFSE-low cells compared with unstimulated cells and had a frequency of at least 0.01% in CFSE-low cells. Repertoire divergence was quantified by Jensen-Shannon divergence calculated from the top 100 TCRbeta sequences ranked by frequency. For samples with multiple sequencing runs, sorting error was corrected separately for each run before the runs were pooled. TCRdb re-hosts the immuneACCESS table, in-frame sequences only. Its copies lack some clones; in the studies checked, an unresolved V gene accounts for under half of them, and the cause for the rest is not known. The DNA was the basis for D and trimming; V, J and clone size are from that table. This sample holds just under 65,000 clones; about 98% were observed only once. 0.34% of the sample comes from the top ten.

The chain employs TRBV4-1 and TRBJ2-3, with TRBD1 as a weak D call on 6 bases. The TCR sequence derives from a human donor who received a combined kidney and bone marrow transplant. Sequences were derived from Tregs from blood, sampled before the transplant. The bases read TGCGCCAGCAGCCTGACAGGCTTTAGCACAGATACGCAGTATTTT. Translated, this is CASSLTGFSTDTQYF.